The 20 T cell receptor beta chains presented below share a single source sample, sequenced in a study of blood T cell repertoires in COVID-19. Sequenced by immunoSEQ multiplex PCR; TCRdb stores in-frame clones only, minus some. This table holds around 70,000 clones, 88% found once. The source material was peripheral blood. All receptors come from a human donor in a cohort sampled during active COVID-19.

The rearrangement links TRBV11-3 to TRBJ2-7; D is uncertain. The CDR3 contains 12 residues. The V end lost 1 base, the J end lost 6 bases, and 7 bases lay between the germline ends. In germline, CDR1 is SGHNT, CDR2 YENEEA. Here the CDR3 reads CASSLVGGEQYF. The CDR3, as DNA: TGTGCCAGCAGCTTAGTCGGCGGCGAGCAGTACTTC.

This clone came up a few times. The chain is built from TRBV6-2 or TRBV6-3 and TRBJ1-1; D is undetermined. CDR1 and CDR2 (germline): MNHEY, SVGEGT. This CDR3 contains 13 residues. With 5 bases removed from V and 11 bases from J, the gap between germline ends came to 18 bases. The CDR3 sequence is CASSPSETGDAFF. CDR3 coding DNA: TGTGCCAGCAGTCCATCGGAGACCGGGGATGCTTTCTTT.

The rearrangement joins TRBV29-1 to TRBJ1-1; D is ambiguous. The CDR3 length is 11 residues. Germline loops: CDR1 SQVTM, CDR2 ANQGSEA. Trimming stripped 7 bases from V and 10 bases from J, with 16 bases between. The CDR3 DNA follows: TGCAGCGCTGGGGAGCCCCGGGGAGCTTTCTTT. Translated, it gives CSAGEPRGAFF.

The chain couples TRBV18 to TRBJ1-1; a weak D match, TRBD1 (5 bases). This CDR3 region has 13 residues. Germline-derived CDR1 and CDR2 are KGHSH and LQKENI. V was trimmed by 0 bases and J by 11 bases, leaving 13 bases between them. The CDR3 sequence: CASSPPVGDYAFF. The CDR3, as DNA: TGTGCCAGCTCACCACCGGTCGGGGACTACGCTTTCTTT.

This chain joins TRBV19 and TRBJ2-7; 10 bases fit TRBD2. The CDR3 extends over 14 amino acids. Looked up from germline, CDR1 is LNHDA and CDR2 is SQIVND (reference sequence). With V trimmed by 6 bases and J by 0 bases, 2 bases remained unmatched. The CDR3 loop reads CASRAGGSSYEQYF. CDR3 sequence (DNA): TGTGCCAGTAGAGCGGGGGGGAGCTCCTACGAGCAGTACTTC.

DNA for the CDR3: TGCGCCAGCAGCTTGGATCTGTGGGCAGCAGCTAACTATGGCTACACCTTC. Translation: CASSLDLWAAANYGYTF. The chain links TRBV5-1 to TRBJ1-2; the D is unclear. Germline V lookup: CDR1 SGHRS, CDR2 YFSETQ. This CDR3 has 17 amino acids. Trimming left V 0 bases short and J 0 bases short, with 15 bases between.

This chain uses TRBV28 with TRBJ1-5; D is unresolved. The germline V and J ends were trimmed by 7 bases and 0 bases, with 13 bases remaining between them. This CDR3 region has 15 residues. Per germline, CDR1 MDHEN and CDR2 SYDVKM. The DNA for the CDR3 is TGTGCCAGCACTCAGAACCCTTATAGCAATCAGCCCCAGCATTTT. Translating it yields CASTQNPYSNQPQHF. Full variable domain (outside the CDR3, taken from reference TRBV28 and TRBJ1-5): DVKVTQSSRYLVKRTGEKVFLECVQDMDHENMFWYRQDPGLGLRLIYFSYDVKMKEKGDIPEGYSVSREKKERFSLILESASTNQTSMYLCASTQNPYSNQPQHFGDGTRLSIL.

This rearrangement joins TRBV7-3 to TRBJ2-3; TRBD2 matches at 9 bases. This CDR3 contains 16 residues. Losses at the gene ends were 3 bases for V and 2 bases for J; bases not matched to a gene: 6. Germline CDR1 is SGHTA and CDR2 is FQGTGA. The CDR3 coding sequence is TGTGCCAGCAGCTTCCTCAGCGGGGGGTCCACAGATACGCAGTATTTT. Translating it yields CASSFLSGGSTDTQYF.

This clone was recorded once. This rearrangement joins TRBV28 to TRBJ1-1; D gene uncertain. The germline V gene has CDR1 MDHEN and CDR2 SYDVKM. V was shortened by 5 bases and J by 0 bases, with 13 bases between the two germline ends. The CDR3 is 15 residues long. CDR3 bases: TGTGCCAGCAGTCCCTCCGCGGCTATGAACACTGAAGCTTTCTTT. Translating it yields CASSPSAAMNTEAFF.

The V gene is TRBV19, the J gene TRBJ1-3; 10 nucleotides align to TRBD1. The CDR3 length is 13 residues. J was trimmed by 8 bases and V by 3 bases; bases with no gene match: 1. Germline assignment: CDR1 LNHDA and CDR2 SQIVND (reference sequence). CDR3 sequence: CASSIGQGDTIYF. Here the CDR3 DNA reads TGTGCCAGTAGTATTGGACAGGGGGACACCATATATTTT.

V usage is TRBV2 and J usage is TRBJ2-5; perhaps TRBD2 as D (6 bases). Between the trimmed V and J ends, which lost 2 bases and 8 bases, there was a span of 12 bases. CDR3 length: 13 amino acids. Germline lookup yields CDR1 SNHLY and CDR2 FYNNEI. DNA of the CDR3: TGTGCCAGCAGTGAACATGGAGGGCAAACCCAGTACTTC. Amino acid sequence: CASSEHGGQTQYF. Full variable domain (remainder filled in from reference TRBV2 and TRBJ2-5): EPEVTQTPSHQVTQMGQEVILRCVPISNHLYFYWYRQILGQKVEFLVSFYNNEISEKSEIFDDQFSVERPDGSNFTLKIRSTKLEDSAMYFCASSEHGGQTQYFGPGTRLLVL.

CDR3: CASSLGQAQGTQYF. CDR3 bases: TGTGCCAGCAGCTTGGGGCAGGCACAGGGGACGCAGTATTTT. The chain carries TRBV5-6 and TRBJ2-3; TRBD1 matches 7 bases. In germline, CDR1 is SGHDT, CDR2 YYEEEE. This CDR3 is 14 amino acids long. V shed 0 bases, J shed 9 bases, and the junction held 7 bases outside the gene matches.

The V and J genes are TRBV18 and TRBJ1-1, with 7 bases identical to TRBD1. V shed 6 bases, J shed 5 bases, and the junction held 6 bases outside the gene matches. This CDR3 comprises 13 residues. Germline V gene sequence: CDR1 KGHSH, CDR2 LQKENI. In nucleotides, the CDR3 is TGTGCCAGCTCGTCAGGGGGAGATACTGAAGCTTTCTTT. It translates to CASSSGGDTEAFF.

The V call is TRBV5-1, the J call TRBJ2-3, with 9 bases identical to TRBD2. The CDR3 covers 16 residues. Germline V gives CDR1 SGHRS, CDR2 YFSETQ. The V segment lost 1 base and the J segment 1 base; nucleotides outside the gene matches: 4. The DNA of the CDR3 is TGCGCCAGCAGCTTGTTCCAGCGGGGGGGCACAGATACGCAGTATTTT. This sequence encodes CASSLFQRGGTDTQYF. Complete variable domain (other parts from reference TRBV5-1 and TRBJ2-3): KAGVTQTPRYLIKTRGQQVTLSCSPISGHRSVSWYQQTPGQGLQFLFEYFSETQRNKGNFPGRFSGRQFSNSRSEMNVSTLELGDSALYLCASSLFQRGGTDTQYFGPGTRLTVL.

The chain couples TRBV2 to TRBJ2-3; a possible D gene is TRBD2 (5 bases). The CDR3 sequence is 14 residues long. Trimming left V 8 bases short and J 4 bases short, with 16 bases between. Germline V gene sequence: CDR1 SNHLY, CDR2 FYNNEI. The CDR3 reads CASQTSRNADTQYF. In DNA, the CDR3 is TGTGCCAGCCAAACTAGTCGTAACGCAGATACGCAGTATTTT.

As DNA, the CDR3 is TGTGCCAGCAGGGGCGGGGCGTACAATGAGCAGTTCTTC. Residues: CASRGGAYNEQFF. V usage is TRBV6-5 and J usage is TRBJ2-1; TRBD2 might be the D (6 bases). This CDR3 has 13 amino acids. Trimming stripped 6 bases from V and 4 bases from J, with 10 bases between. CDR1 MNHEY and CDR2 SVGAGI come from the germline V gene.

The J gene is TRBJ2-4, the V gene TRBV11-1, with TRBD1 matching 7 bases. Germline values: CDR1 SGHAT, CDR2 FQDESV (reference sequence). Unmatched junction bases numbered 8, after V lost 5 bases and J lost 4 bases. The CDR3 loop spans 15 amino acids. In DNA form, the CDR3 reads TGTGCCAGCAGCCCCAGGGACAGCGAAAAAAACATTCAGTACTTC. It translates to CASSPRDSEKNIQYF.

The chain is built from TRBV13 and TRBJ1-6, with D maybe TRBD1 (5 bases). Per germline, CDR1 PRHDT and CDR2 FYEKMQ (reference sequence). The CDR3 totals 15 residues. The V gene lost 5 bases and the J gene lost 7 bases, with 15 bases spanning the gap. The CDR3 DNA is TGTGCCAGCAGCCTCCCTCGGGGGAAGAATTCACCCCTCCACTTT. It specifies CASSLPRGKNSPLHF.

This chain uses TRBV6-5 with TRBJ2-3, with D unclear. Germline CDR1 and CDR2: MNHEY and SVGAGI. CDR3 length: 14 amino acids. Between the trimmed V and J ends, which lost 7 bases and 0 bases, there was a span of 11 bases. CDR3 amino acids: CASTWSQSTDTQYF. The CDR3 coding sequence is TGTGCCAGCACTTGGAGTCAAAGCACAGATACGCAGTATTTT.

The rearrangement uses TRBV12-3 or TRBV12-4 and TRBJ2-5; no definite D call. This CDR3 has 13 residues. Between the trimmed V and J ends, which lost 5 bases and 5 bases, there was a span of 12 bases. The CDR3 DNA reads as TGTGCCAGCAGTATGCCTGTCGGGGAGACCCAGTACTTC. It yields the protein CASSMPVGETQYF.